These 9 T cell receptor beta chains came from one sample sequenced in a study of cytomegalovirus exposure and HLA in healthy donors. The PCR was carried out with 60 Vbeta primers and 13 Jbeta primers. The data were produced by immunoSEQ multiplex PCR, yet TCRdb's version contains in-frame clones alone and is incomplete. The sample includes about 120,000 clones, over 60% of them seen just once. The specimen was PBMCs. Every receptor here comes from a male donor in good health and CMV-seropositive.

This clone was found a few times. The J gene is TRBJ2-7, the V gene TRBV5-1, with D perhaps TRBD1 (6 bases). Between the trimmed V and J ends, which lost 5 bases and 0 bases, there was a span of 12 bases. CDR3 length: 14 amino acids. Germline lookup yields CDR1 SGHRS and CDR2 YFSETQ. CDR3 loop: CASRPTGNSYEQYF. CDR3 nucleotide sequence: TGCGCCAGCAGACCAACAGGGAACTCCTACGAGCAGTACTTC.

This clone was counted between two and nine times. The J gene is TRBJ1-1, the V gene TRBV12-2. TRBV12-2 is a listed pseudogene. The CDR3 consists of 12 residues. The CDR3 loop reads CASQTGVTEAFF. The DNA of the CDR3 is TGTGCAAGTCAAACGGGGGTCACTGAAGCTTTCTTT.

This clone appeared once. The genes are TRBV29-1 and TRBJ2-7, with 8 positions matching TRBD2. V gave up 4 bases and J gave up 2 bases; unmatched junction bases: 4. The CDR3 extends over 13 amino acids. In germline, CDR1 is SQVTM, CDR2 ANQGSEA. The CDR3 DNA follows: TGCAGCGTTGCGGCGGGAGGTACCTACGAGCAGTACTTC. Translated: CSVAAGGTYEQYF.

The rearrangement uses TRBV4-1 and TRBJ2-3; TRBD2 matches 14 bases. CDR1 and CDR2 (germline): MGHRA, YSYEKL. The CDR3 contains 17 residues. With V trimmed by 1 base and J by 7 bases, 7 bases remained unmatched. DNA for the CDR3: TGCGCCAGCAGCCAAGGACTAGCGGGAGGGCCGTTGAATACGCAGTATTTT. Amino acids: CASSQGLAGGPLNTQYF.

The chain links TRBV5-5 to TRBJ2-7, with D possibly TRBD1 on 5 matching bases. Between the trimmed V and J ends, which lost 0 bases and 1 base, there was a span of 8 bases. Germline V gene data show CDR1 as SGHKS and CDR2 as YYEKEE (reference sequence). The CDR3 has 14 residues. The CDR3 DNA is TGTGCCAGCAGCTTGGGGGGCTATTCCTACGAGCAGTACTTC. Translating it yields CASSLGGYSYEQYF.

CDR3 region: CASSLSGSPGELFF. For the CDR3, the DNA is TGCGCCAGCAGCTTGAGCGGGAGCCCCGGGGAGCTGTTTTTT. The chain employs TRBV5-1 and TRBJ2-2, with 8 bases identical to TRBD2. V lost 1 base, J lost 6 bases, and 2 bases stayed unmatched. The CDR3 consists of 14 residues. Germline values: CDR1 SGHRS, CDR2 YFSETQ.

The genes are TRBV5-4 and TRBJ2-2; 8 positions agree with TRBD2. The CDR3 totals 16 residues. Germline CDR1 reads SGHNT; CDR2 reads YYREEE (reference sequence). The V and J ends lost 2 bases and 9 bases, in that order; junction bases with no gene match: 12. CDR3 loop: CASSLSAGVTSRELFF. The CDR3 DNA follows: TGTGCCAGCAGCTTATCAGCGGGAGTTACCTCGAGGGAGCTGTTTTTT.

V usage is TRBV5-1 and J usage is TRBJ2-1, with D possibly matching TRBD2 (6 bases). This CDR3 is 17 amino acids long. V lost 2 bases to trimming and J lost 4 bases, with 19 bases between them. The V gene's germline CDR1 is SGHRS and CDR2 YFSETQ. The CDR3 DNA reads as TGCGCCAGCAGCTTCCCTATTGCGGGACCCACGTACAATGAGCAGTTCTTC. Translating it yields CASSFPIAGPTYNEQFF.

This chain joins TRBV5-1 and TRBJ1-1, with D tentatively TRBD1 (6 bases). CDR3 length: 15 amino acids. Germline assignment: CDR1 SGHRS and CDR2 YFSETQ. V was trimmed by 0 bases and J by 11 bases, leaving 20 bases between them. The CDR3 region has the DNA TGCGCCAGCAGCTTGGTTGTTCCCCAGGCAGGGGAGGCTTTCTTT. Its protein is CASSLVVPQAGEAFF.